The sequence of this TCR beta chain was determined in a study of blood T cells in healthy people across ages. This clonotype was counted only a few times. Primers used in a second PCR of about 6 to 12 cycles were a sample-barcoded 5' primer and a J-beta primer mix. TCRdb used MiXCR to reprocess the 5' RACE reads, holding one entry per CDR3 protein. The repertoire holds more than 650,000 distinct CDR3 sequences, 22% seen once, with 22% in the top ten. Looked up from germline, CDR1 is LNHDA and CDR2 is SQIVND (reference sequence). CDR3 size: 13 residues. With 3 bases removed from V and 8 bases from J, the gap between germline ends came to 13 bases.

This chain uses TRBV19 with TRBJ1-1, with D maybe TRBD1 (5 bases). The receptor comes from a man aged 70-80 years in good health. Sample: blood. The CDR3 spells CASSMVPRQEAFF. The CDR3 DNA reads TGTGCCAGTAGTATGGTCCCTAGACAGGAAGCTTTCTTT.